The present T cell receptor (beta chain) was sequenced within a study of blood T cell repertoires in COVID-19. The data were produced by immunoSEQ multiplex PCR, yet TCRdb's version contains in-frame clones alone and is incomplete. The sample holds fewer than 200,000 clones, approximately 87% seen once. Cohort assignment relied on participant-reported clinical history. V was shortened by 0 bases and J by 9 bases, with 9 bases between the two germline ends. The CDR3 totals 13 residues. Germline lookup yields CDR1 SEHNR and CDR2 FQNEAQ (reference sequence). Source material: PBMCs or T cells enriched from blood (not recorded which). V gene TRBV7-9 combines with J gene TRBJ2-1; D remains ambiguous. This TCR was recovered from a woman in her forties or fifties who had recovered from COVID-19. CDR3 sequence (DNA): TGTGCCAGCAGCTTAGCCTCTTGGCCTGAGCAGTTCTTC. Translation: CASSLASWPEQFF.